This T cell receptor beta chain was found in a study of blood T cell repertoires in COVID-19. Overall study context: Specimens from acute and convalescent COVID-19 originated in the United States, Italy and Spain.

Clones were sequenced by immunoSEQ multiplex PCR, and TCRdb holds only the in-frame ones, with some missing. The table has some 270,000 clones, about four fifths seen once. Germline CDR1 reads SGHVS; CDR2 reads FQNEAQ. The V end was cut by 1 base, the J end by 5 bases, with 17 bases between. This CDR3 is 16 amino acids long. The V and J genes are TRBV7-8 and TRBJ2-5; a possible D gene is TRBD2 (7 bases). The clonotype was recovered from a man aged 45-60 years who had recovered from COVID-19. The sequencing input was PBMCs or T cells enriched from blood (not recorded which). Here the CDR3 DNA reads TGTGCCAGCAGCTTAGGGTCCGGGGGGCTATGGGAGACCCAGTACTTC. Amino acid sequence: CASSLGSGGLWETQYF. The full variable domain, in which reference TRBV7-8 and TRBJ2-5 provide the parts outside the CDR3, is GAGVSQSPRYKVAKRGQDVALRCDPISGHVSLFWYQQALGQGPEFLTYFQNEAQLDKSGLPSDRFFAERPEGSVSTLKIQRTQQEDSAVYLCASSLGSGGLWETQYFGPGTRLLVL.